What follows are 15 T cell receptor beta chains derived from one specimen sequenced in a study of control samples from healthy donors and cancer patients. Profiled with immunoSEQ multiplex PCR; TCRdb holds only in-frame clones, not every one. This sample has 120,000 or so clones, with more than 75% found just once. Sequencing used blood. The receptors come from a man younger than 35 in good health.

The chain carries TRBV5-1 and TRBJ1-3; D ambiguous. V gave up 0 bases and J gave up 0 bases, with 10 bases separating them. Looked up from germline, CDR1 is SGHRS and CDR2 is YFSETQ. The CDR3 loop spans 16 amino acids. CDR3 bases: TGCGCCAGCAGCTTGGGGAACCTGGGCTCTGGAAACACCATATATTTT. Translated, it gives CASSLGNLGSGNTIYF.

The chain couples TRBV6-5 to TRBJ2-2, with 10 bases fitting TRBD2. CDR3 length: 15 residues. Germline CDR1 and CDR2: MNHEY and SVGAGI. V shed 7 bases, J shed 4 bases, and the junction held 6 bases outside the gene matches. CDR3 residues: CASNLAGVGTGELFF. The CDR3 DNA reads as TGTGCCAGCAACCTAGCGGGAGTAGGCACCGGGGAGCTGTTTTTT.

This clone has just a few counts. The V call is TRBV28, the J call TRBJ2-1; TRBD1 matches 10 bases. The CDR3 runs 15 residues. Germline V gene sequence: CDR1 MDHEN, CDR2 SYDVKM. Trimming at V came to 2 bases and at J to 10 bases, leaving 8 bases not matched to a gene. This CDR3 is CASSLPGTGVREQFF. CDR3 nucleotide sequence: TGTGCCAGCAGTTTACCCGGGACAGGGGTTAGGGAGCAGTTCTTC.

J is TRBJ1-1 and V is TRBV7-2, with TRBD1 as a possible D gene (6 bases). Germline-derived CDR1 and CDR2 are SGHTA and FQGNSA. Trimming cost V 2 bases and J 2 bases, with 9 bases left between them. This CDR3 has 14 amino acids. The CDR3 loop is CASSLNGGNTEAFF. The CDR3 region has the DNA TGTGCCAGCAGCTTAAATGGGGGCAACACTGAAGCTTTCTTT.

The chain is built from TRBV6-5 and TRBJ2-5; D gene ambiguous. CDR3 length: 14 amino acids. The V gene's germline CDR1 is MNHEY and CDR2 SVGAGI. Deletions cut 10 bases from V and 5 bases from J, with 20 bases between. CDR3 DNA sequence: TGTGCCACAGGATTATCGGTTTTGGGGGAGACCCAGTACTTC. Protein product: CATGLSVLGETQYF.

CDR3 sequence reads: CASSQDPVISPGYTF. For the CDR3, the DNA is TGCGCCAGCAGCCAGGATCCAGTAATCTCCCCTGGCTACACCTTC. The V and J genes are TRBV4-1 and TRBJ1-2; D call uncertain. CDR1 is MGHRA, CDR2 YSYEKL, per germline. The CDR3 is made up of 15 amino acids. V lost 3 bases to trimming and J lost 7 bases, with 18 bases between them.

For this clone: A much larger clone lies a single base off, so this may be a read error. The rearrangement joins TRBV29-1 to TRBJ2-7; D is unresolved. This CDR3 has 15 amino acids. Deletions cut 3 bases from V and 3 bases from J, with 18 bases between. The germline V gene has CDR1 SQVTM and CDR2 ANQGSEA. This chain's CDR3 is CSVDLGSDSFYEQYF. In DNA, the CDR3 is TGCAGCGTTGACCTAGGATCGGATTCGTTCTACGAGCAGTACTTC.

This clone was recorded once. The chain joins TRBV6-5 to TRBJ1-2; 11 bases line up with TRBD1. From germline, CDR1 is MNHEY and CDR2 SVGAGI. The CDR3 has 13 amino acids. V was clipped by 8 bases and J by 7 bases; unmatched bases: 6. Here the CDR3 reads CASGGQGVFGYTF. The CDR3 DNA reads TGTGCCAGCGGGGGACAGGGGGTTTTTGGCTACACCTTC.

This clone was seen once. The genes are TRBV3-1 (or the pseudogene TRBV3-2) and TRBJ2-1; weak D call: TRBD1 (6 bases). The germline V gene has CDR1 LGHDT and CDR2 YNNKEL (reference sequence). Trimming removed 4 bases at V and 3 bases at J, with 16 bases between. The CDR3 length is 16 residues. The CDR3 sequence is CASSRSWRTDYNEQFF. In DNA form, the CDR3 reads TGTGCCAGCAGCCGGTCCTGGAGGACAGACTACAATGAGCAGTTCTTC.

This chain links TRBV4-1 with TRBJ2-3; 8 nucleotides align to TRBD2. With V trimmed by 6 bases and J by 0 bases, 2 bases remained unmatched. CDR3 length equals 14 residues. The germline V gene encodes CDR1 MGHRA and CDR2 YSYEKL. The CDR3 spells CASRTSASTDTQYF. CDR3 in DNA: TGCGCCAGCAGGACTAGCGCGAGCACAGATACGCAGTATTTT.

The rearrangement links TRBV5-1 to TRBJ1-3; D is unclear. Trimming left V 4 bases short and J 4 bases short, with 18 bases between. CDR1 SGHRS and CDR2 YFSETQ come from the germline V gene. The CDR3 length is 16 residues. In DNA, the CDR3 is TGCGCCAGCAGCCCTGGAGTGGGTGCTGCCGGAAACACCATATATTTT. It yields the protein CASSPGVGAAGNTIYF.

V and J are TRBV7-2 and TRBJ2-5, with 7 bases fitting TRBD2. Germline V gives CDR1 SGHTA, CDR2 FQGNSA. The CDR3 is 17 residues long. Trimming at V came to 0 bases and at J to 5 bases, leaving 12 bases not matched to a gene. The CDR3 nucleotides read TGTGCCAGCAGCTTAGCGCTCCGGGCGGGAGTCGGGGAGACCCAGTACTTC. Its translation: CASSLALRAGVGETQYF.

This chain links TRBV4-1 with TRBJ1-2, with 9 bases lining up with TRBD1. In germline, CDR1 is MGHRA, CDR2 YSYEKL. This CDR3 spans 16 amino acids. Losses at the gene ends were 1 base for V and 3 bases for J; bases not matched to a gene: 6. Here the CDR3 reads CASSQGGDRAHYGYTF. CDR3 in DNA: TGCGCCAGCAGCCAAGGCGGGGACAGGGCTCACTATGGCTACACCTTC.

The chain links TRBV6-8 to TRBJ2-2, with D hard to call. The CDR3 length is 12 residues. V was trimmed by 6 bases and J by 5 bases, leaving 7 bases between them. Per germline, CDR1 MNHGY and CDR2 SAAAGT. The CDR3 DNA reads TGTGCCAGCAGCCTCTATACCGGGGAGCTGTTTTTT. Translated: CASSLYTGELFF.

J is TRBJ1-1 and V is TRBV18; D uncertain. V was pared by 8 bases and J by 1 base, with 11 bases between. This CDR3 contains 13 residues. The germline gives CDR1 KGHSH, CDR2 LQKENI. The CDR3 nucleotides read TGTGCCAGCGCAGGACGGGGGAACACTGAAGCTTTCTTT. It yields the protein CASAGRGNTEAFF.